The 20 T cell receptor beta chains below come from one sample, sequenced in a study of blood T cells in healthy people across ages. Primers used in a second PCR of roughly 7 to 11 cycles were a sample-barcoded 5' primer and a J-beta primer mix. Each CDR3 protein gets one entry after TCRdb re-called the 5' RACE reads with MiXCR. The repertoire includes roughly 900,000 distinct CDR3 sequences, about 48% of them detected once, and 13% sits in the top ten. The sequenced sample consisted of blood. Receptor source: a man aged 25 to 40 in good health.

The chain joins TRBV10-3 to TRBJ2-5; 8 nucleotides agree with TRBD1. The germline V gene has CDR1 ENHRY and CDR2 SYGVKD. J lost 3 bases, V lost 6 bases, and 6 bases had no gene match. CDR3 length: 14 residues. CDR3 coding DNA: TGTGCCATCAGATCGGCAGGGGGCGAAGAGACCCAGTACTTC. Its protein product is CAIRSAGGEETQYF.

The chain has TRBV20-1 and TRBJ1-4; possibly TRBD1 for D (6 bases). CDR1 DFQATT and CDR2 SNEGSKA come from the germline V gene (reference sequence). The V gene lost 0 bases and the J gene lost 4 bases, with 12 bases spanning the gap. The CDR3 contains 15 residues. Here the CDR3 DNA reads TGCAGTGCTAGAGATCAAAAGGGGGTTAATGAAAAACTGTTTTTT. Translated, it gives CSARDQKGVNEKLFF.

The J gene is TRBJ2-3, the V gene TRBV3-1; D remains ambiguous. The length of the CDR3 is 13 residues. The V end lost 2 bases, the J end lost 6 bases, and 9 bases lay between the germline ends. CDR1 is LGHDT, CDR2 YNNKEL, per germline (reference sequence). In DNA form, the CDR3 reads TGTGCCAGCAGCCAATTTCTAAAGGATACGCAGTATTTT. It yields the protein CASSQFLKDTQYF.

The chain has TRBV5-1 and TRBJ2-3; 7 nucleotides line up with TRBD1. J was trimmed by 0 bases and V by 4 bases; bases with no gene match: 5. Germline values: CDR1 SGHRS, CDR2 YFSETQ. The CDR3 is 15 amino acids. CDR3: CASSHEGQSTDTQYF. The CDR3 DNA sequence: TGCGCCAGCAGCCATGAGGGACAGAGCACAGATACGCAGTATTTT.

This clonotype occurred a few times. This rearrangement joins TRBV4-1 to TRBJ2-7; the D is unclear. The CDR3 loop spans 14 amino acids. Per the germline V gene, CDR1 is MGHRA and CDR2 is YSYEKL. Trimming took 2 bases from V and 5 from J, leaving 13 bases between them. The CDR3 nucleotides are TGCGCCAGCAGCCAATTAGCCGTGAGAGACGAGCAGTACTTC. This gives the protein CASSQLAVRDEQYF.

Worth noting for this clonotype: Lacking the conserved final phenylalanine or tryptophan, this CDR3 likely reflects a read error. The chain recombines TRBV29-1 with TRBJ2-7; D call uncertain. V was trimmed by 0 bases and J by 2 bases, leaving 5 bases between them. Germline CDR1 SQVTM, CDR2 ANQGSEA. The CDR3 has 12 amino acids. In nucleotides, the CDR3 is TGCAGCGTTGAAGATGCAGCCTACGAGCAGTACCTC. This gives the protein CSVEDAAYEQYL.

The table lists this clonotype with a few counts. The rearrangement joins TRBV2 to TRBJ2-4, with a weak D call TRBD2 (6 bases). Germline CDR1 reads SNHLY; CDR2 reads FYNNEI. CDR3 length equals 20 residues. The V and J ends lost 6 bases and 3 bases respectively, with 30 bases between them. The CDR3 nucleotides read TGTGCCAGCAGCCCCCGGGGAGGCGGGATAGGATCAGTAGTCAAAAACATTCAGTACTTC. Protein sequence: CASSPRGGGIGSVVKNIQYF.

This clonotype was recorded a few times. The chain carries TRBV18 and TRBJ1-2; 8 bases map to TRBD1. The trim removed 2 bases at V and 8 bases at J, leaving 10 bases unmatched. Germline V gene data show CDR1 as KGHSH and CDR2 as LQKENI. The CDR3 totals 15 residues. Written as DNA, the CDR3 is TGTGCCAGCTCACCATCGTCTCAGGGGGCCCGCGGCTACACCTTC. Amino acids: CASSPSSQGARGYTF.

The CDR3 DNA reads TGTGCCAGCAGTCTCCCAGACAGGGACAATGAGCAGTTCTTC. Translating gives CASSLPDRDNEQFF. V is TRBV12-3 or TRBV12-4 and J is TRBJ2-1, with 7 bases identical to TRBD1. The CDR3 has 14 amino acids. Losses at the gene ends were 5 bases for V and 5 bases for J; bases not matched to a gene: 6.

This rearrangement joins TRBV5-1 to TRBJ1-3, with a tentative D call TRBD1 (5 bases). The CDR3 has 13 amino acids. Trimming pared 3 bases from V and 5 bases from J, leaving 9 bases between. Germline CDR1 SGHRS, CDR2 YFSETQ. CDR3 in amino acids: CASSYGQRNTIYF. DNA for the CDR3: TGCGCCAGCAGCTATGGACAAAGAAACACCATATATTTT.

The V call is TRBV6-1, the J call TRBJ2-3, with 12 bases identical to TRBD2. This CDR3 has 16 amino acids. The V and J ends lost 4 bases and 2 bases, in that order; junction bases with no gene match: 4. Germline CDR1 reads MNHNS; CDR2 reads SASEGT. The CDR3 bases are TGTGCCAGCAGTGTCGGACTAGCGGGATTCACAGATACGCAGTATTTT. Its translation: CASSVGLAGFTDTQYF.

This clonotype was picked up a small number of times. J is TRBJ2-2 and V is TRBV21-1; the table gives TRBD1 as D, unverified against the DNA. TRBV21-1 is termed a pseudogene. The CDR3 runs 14 residues. The CDR3 DNA reads TGTGCCAGCAGCAGGAGGGGGATGTCCGGGGAGCTGTTTTTT. Encoded protein: CASSRRGMSGELFF.

The CDR3 reads CASSQVGGIYNEQFF. CDR3 bases: TGCGCCAGCAGCCAAGTTGGGGGTATTTACAATGAGCAGTTCTTC. This chain joins TRBV4-1 and TRBJ2-1, with D perhaps TRBD1 or TRBD2 (5 bases each). CDR1 and CDR2 (germline): MGHRA, YSYEKL. This CDR3 comprises 15 residues. Trimming left V 1 base short and J 4 bases short, with 11 bases between.

This chain links TRBV4-3 with TRBJ2-3; the D is unclear. With 0 bases removed from V and 4 bases from J, the gap between germline ends came to 8 bases. The germline CDR1 and CDR2 sequences are LGHNA and YSLEER. This CDR3 region has 14 residues. CDR3 sequence reads: CASSQDLPPDTQYF. Written as DNA, the CDR3 is TGCGCCAGCAGCCAAGATCTCCCCCCAGATACGCAGTATTTT.

This clonotype was found a few times. V and J are TRBV6-2 or TRBV6-3 and TRBJ2-5, with unresolved D. Germline loops: CDR1 MNHEY, CDR2 SVGEGT. The CDR3 spans 13 residues. Trimming pared 5 bases from V and 4 bases from J, leaving 11 bases between. The CDR3 is CASSRPQAETQYF. The DNA for the CDR3 is TGTGCCAGCAGTAGACCCCAGGCAGAGACCCAGTACTTC.

This clonotype appeared once. The chain has TRBV28 and TRBJ2-7, with 7 nucleotides matching TRBD1. Per germline, CDR1 MDHEN and CDR2 SYDVKM. This CDR3 is 15 amino acids long. Losses at the gene ends were 7 bases for V and 5 bases for J; bases not matched to a gene: 14. CDR3 DNA sequence: TGTGCCAGCACGACCCTGGACAGGATTGTCCACGAGCAGTACTTC. Translating it yields CASTTLDRIVHEQYF.

Many counts were recorded for this clonotype. This rearrangement joins TRBV4-2 to TRBJ2-3, with TRBD2 matching over 9 bases. The ends lost 1 base at V and 12 bases at J; junction bases unmatched: 17. This CDR3 contains 17 residues. Germline CDR1 and CDR2: LGHNA and YNFKEQ. CDR3 coding DNA: TGTGCCAGCAGCCAAGCCGTGGGGTCTAGCGGGGCCGAGAGTCAGTATTTT. Translated, it gives CASSQAVGSSGAESQYF.

This clonotype turned up a few times. This chain uses TRBV28 with TRBJ2-7; the D call may be TRBD1 or TRBD2 (6 bases each). Germline V gene sequence: CDR1 MDHEN, CDR2 SYDVKM. This CDR3 has 14 amino acids. The germline V and J ends were trimmed by 6 bases and 3 bases, with 15 bases remaining between them. CDR3 sequence: CASSQRGRLYEQYF. Here the CDR3 DNA reads TGTGCCAGCAGCCAGAGGGGGAGGCTCTACGAGCAGTACTTC.

This clonotype has just a few counts. The chain couples TRBV20-1 to TRBJ2-1; D may be TRBD2 (7 bases). The germline gives CDR1 DFQATT, CDR2 SNEGSKA (reference sequence). CDR3 length: 14 residues. Deletions cut 3 bases from V and 9 bases from J, with 18 bases between. This chain's CDR3 is CSARRGGGLTEQFF. CDR3 sequence (DNA): TGCAGTGCTAGGAGAGGGGGGGGGTTGACTGAGCAGTTCTTC.

This sequence joins TRBV6-5 and TRBJ2-1, with TRBD2 as a possible D gene (6 bases). This CDR3 has 15 residues. With 0 bases removed from V and 0 bases from J, the gap between germline ends came to 6 bases. CDR1 and CDR2 (germline): MNHEY, SVGAGI. CDR3: CASSYSSGSYNEQFF. The CDR3 region has the DNA TGTGCCAGCAGTTACTCTAGCGGCTCCTACAATGAGCAGTTCTTC.